This T cell receptor (beta chain) was identified in a study of regulatory T cells in long-lasting Graves disease. Turning to this clonotype: Its target is not known.

Time point noted: persistent/refractory GD, antithyroid drugs over 5 years with positive TRAb. There was RNA extracted from PBMCs, and the TCR library was made from it. Staff drew about 10 milliliters of peripheral blood into EDTA tubes. The germline V and J ends were trimmed by 4 bases and 8 bases, with 26 bases remaining between them. Germline CDR1 and CDR2: MDHEN and SYDVKM. The CDR3 totals 17 residues. Whole-study results and caveats: Segments TRBV28, TRBJ1-2 and TRBJ2-5 showed preferential usage in persistent disease. New patients shared fewer public clonotypes (approximately 1,000) than persistent patients did (about 3,000). Having only a small sample size may have limited accuracy.

Building of the TCR beta libraries involved iRepertoire HTBI primers and Arm-PCR of CDR3 regions. TCRdb ran MiXCR on the multiplex PCR reads and lists one entry per CDR3 protein. The profile covers roughly 700,000 distinct CDR3 sequences, with about 30% appearing a single time and 35% to 55% taken by the ten largest. This sample comprised peripheral blood mononuclear cells (PBMCs), obtained when the disease was refractory, from a patient treated with antithyroid drugs. The receptor's source is a female donor with Graves disease. The rearrangement links TRBV28 to TRBJ1-2, with D tentatively TRBD1 (5 bases). The CDR3, as DNA: TGTGCCAGCAGTTACTCCTTCGGGACCCCCGTTGGCAGGGGCTACACCTTC. Amino acids: CASSYSFGTPVGRGYTF.